The next 3 T cell receptor beta chains were all read from a single sample in a study of blood T cell repertoires in COVID-19. Data came from immunoSEQ multiplex PCR; TCRdb stores just in-frame clones and leaves some out. The data contain 200,000 to 300,000 clones, about 87% of them seen just once; the ten biggest clones take up less than 8.5%. The sequenced material came from peripheral blood. The receptors stem from a woman aged 70 to 79 with active or convalescent COVID-19.

V is TRBV27 and J is TRBJ2-7; 9 nucleotides agree with TRBD1. V trimming: 5 bases; J trimming: 5 bases; junction bases outside the gene matches: 4. Germline CDR1 is MNHEY and CDR2 is SMNVEV (reference sequence). The CDR3 sequence is 13 residues long. CDR3 loop: CASSGTGFHEQYF. The CDR3 DNA is TGTGCCAGCAGTGGGACAGGGTTCCACGAGCAGTACTTC.

This clone came up many times. CDR3 nucleotides: TGTGCCAGCAGCTTTCGGTTAGACAGTTCCATGAACACTGAAGCTTTCTTT. Translating gives CASSFRLDSSMNTEAFF. The genes are TRBV5-6 and TRBJ1-1; a possible D gene is TRBD1 (5 bases). The germline gives CDR1 SGHDT, CDR2 YYEEEE. This CDR3 has 17 amino acids. Trimming took 2 bases from V and 0 from J, leaving 17 bases between them.

This sequence joins TRBV7-9 and TRBJ2-6, with TRBD2 matching 7 bases. The germline gives CDR1 SEHNR, CDR2 FQNEAQ (reference sequence). The CDR3 spans 19 residues. V dropped 0 bases and J dropped 0; count of bases not matched to a gene: 8. CDR3 in DNA: TGTGCCAGCAGCTTAGCGCGGGGGAAGGAAAACTCTGGGGCCAACGTCCTGACTTTC. Encoded protein: CASSLARGKENSGANVLTF.